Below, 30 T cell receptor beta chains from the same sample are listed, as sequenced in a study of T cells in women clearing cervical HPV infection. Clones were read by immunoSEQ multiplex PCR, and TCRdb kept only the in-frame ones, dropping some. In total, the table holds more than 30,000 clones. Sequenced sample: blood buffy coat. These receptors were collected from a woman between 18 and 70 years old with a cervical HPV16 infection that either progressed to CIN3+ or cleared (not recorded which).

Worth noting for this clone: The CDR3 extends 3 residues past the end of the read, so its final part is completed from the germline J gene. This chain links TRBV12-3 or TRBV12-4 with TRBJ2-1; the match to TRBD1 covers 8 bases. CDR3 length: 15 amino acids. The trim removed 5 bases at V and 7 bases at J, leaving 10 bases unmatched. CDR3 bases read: TGTGCCAGCAGTACCGGGACAGGCATTAGAAATGAG. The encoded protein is CASSTGTGIRNE. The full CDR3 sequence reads CASSTGTGIRNEQFF.

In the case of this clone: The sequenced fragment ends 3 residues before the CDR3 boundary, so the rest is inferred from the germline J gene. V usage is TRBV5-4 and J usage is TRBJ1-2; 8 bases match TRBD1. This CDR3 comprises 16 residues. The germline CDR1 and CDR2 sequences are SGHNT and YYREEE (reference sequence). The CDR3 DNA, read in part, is TGTGCCAGCAGCTTGGAGAACAGGGGGACCAGAGGGGGC. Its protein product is CASSLENRGTRGG. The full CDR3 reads CASSLENRGTRGGYTF.

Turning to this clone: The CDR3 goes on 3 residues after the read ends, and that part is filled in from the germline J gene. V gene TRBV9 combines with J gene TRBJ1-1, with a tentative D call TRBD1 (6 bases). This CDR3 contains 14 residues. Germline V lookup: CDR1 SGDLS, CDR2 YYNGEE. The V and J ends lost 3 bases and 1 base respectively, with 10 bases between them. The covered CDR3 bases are TGTGCCAGCAGCGGAAAACAGGGGAACACTGAA. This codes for CASSGKQGNTE. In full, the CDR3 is CASSGKQGNTEAFF.

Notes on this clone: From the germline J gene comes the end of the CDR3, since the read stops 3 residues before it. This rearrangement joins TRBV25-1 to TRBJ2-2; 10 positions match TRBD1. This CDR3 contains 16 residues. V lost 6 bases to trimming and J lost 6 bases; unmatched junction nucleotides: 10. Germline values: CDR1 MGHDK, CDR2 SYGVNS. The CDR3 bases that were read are TGTGCCAGCAGCTCGACAGGGGGCGGTTTCCCCGGGGAG. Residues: CASSSTGGGFPGE. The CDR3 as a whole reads CASSSTGGGFPGELFF. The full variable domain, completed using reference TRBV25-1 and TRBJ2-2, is EADIYQTPRYLVIGTGKKITLECSQTMGHDKMYWYQQDPGMELHLIHYSYGVNSTEKGDLSSESTVSRIRTEHFPLTLESARPSHTSQYLCASSSTGGGFPGELFFGEGSRLTVL.

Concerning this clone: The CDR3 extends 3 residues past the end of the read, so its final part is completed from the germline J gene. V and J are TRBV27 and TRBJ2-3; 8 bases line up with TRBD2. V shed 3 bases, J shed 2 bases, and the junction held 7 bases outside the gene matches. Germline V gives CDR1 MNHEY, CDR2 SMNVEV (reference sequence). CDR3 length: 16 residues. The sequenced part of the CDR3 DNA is TGTGCCAGCAGTTTTAAGCGGGGGCCAACCACAGATACG. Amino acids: CASSFKRGPTTDT. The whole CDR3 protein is CASSFKRGPTTDTQYF.

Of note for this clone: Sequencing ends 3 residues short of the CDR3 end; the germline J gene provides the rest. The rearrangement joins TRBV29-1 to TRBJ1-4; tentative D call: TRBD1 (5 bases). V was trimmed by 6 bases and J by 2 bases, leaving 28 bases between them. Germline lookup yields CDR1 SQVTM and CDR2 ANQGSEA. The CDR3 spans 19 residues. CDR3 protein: CSVRDGGLRVRTTNEKLFF. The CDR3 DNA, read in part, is TGCAGCGTCCGAGACGGGGGACTAAGGGTTCGCACGACTAATGAAAAA. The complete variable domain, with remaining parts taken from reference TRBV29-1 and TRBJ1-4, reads SAVISQKPSRDICQRGTSLTIQCQVDSQVTMMFWYRQQPGQSLTLIATANQGSEATYESGFVIDKFPISRPNLTFSTLTVSNMSPEDSSIYLCSVRDGGLRVRTTNEKLFFGSGTQLSVL.

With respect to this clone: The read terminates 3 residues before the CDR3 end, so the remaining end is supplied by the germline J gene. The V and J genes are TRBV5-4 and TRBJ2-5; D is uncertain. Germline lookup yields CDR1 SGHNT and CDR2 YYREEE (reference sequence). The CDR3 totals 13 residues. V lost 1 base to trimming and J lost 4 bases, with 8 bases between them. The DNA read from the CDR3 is TGTGCCAGCAGCTTGATCCCCGGAGAGACC. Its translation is CASSLIPGET. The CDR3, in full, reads CASSLIPGETQYF.

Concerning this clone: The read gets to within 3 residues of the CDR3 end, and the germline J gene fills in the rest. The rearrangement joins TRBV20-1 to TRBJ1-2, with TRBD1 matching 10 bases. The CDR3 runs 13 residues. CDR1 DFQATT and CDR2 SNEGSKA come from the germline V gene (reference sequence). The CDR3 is CSAEDRGSGGYTF. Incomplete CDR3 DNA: TGCAGTGCTGAGGACAGGGGGAGTGGCGGT.

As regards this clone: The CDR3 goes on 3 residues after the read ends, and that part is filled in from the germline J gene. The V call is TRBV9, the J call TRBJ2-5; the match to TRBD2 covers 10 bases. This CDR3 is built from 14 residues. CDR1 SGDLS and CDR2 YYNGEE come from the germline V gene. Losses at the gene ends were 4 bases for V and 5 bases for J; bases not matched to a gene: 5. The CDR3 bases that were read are TGTGCCAGCAGCTTTACAGCGGGGGGGGAGACC. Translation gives CASSFTAGGET. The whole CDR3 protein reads CASSFTAGGETQYF.

The CDR3 sequence: CASSPHGGKGDYTF. CDR3 DNA (partial): TGTGCCAGCTCTCCTCACGGGGGGAAAGGCGAC. The V gene is TRBV18, the J gene TRBJ1-2, with D perhaps matching TRBD1 (5 bases). The missing CDR3 end, 3 residues past where the read stops, is filled in from the germline J gene. Germline V gives CDR1 KGHSH, CDR2 LQKENI. CDR3 length equals 14 residues.

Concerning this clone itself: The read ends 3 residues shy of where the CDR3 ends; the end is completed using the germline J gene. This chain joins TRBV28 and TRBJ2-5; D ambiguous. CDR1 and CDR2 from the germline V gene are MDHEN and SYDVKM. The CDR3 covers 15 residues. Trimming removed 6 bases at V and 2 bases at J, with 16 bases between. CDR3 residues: CASSPLDTHQETQYF. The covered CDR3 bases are TGTGCCAGCAGCCCTCTTGACACCCATCAAGAGACC.

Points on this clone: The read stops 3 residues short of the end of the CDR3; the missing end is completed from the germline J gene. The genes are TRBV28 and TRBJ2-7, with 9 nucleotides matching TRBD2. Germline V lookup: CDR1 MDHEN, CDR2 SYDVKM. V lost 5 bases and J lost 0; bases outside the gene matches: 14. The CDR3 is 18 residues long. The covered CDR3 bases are TGTGCCAGCAGTGCCCTAATGCGACTAGCGGCCCGCTCCTACGAG. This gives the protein CASSALMRLAARSYE. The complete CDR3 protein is CASSALMRLAARSYEQYF.

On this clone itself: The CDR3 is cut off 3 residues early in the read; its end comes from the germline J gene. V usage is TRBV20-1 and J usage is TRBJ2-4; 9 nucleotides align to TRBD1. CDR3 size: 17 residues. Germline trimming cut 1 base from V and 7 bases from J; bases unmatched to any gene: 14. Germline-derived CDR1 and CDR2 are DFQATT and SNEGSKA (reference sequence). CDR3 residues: CSARGAPTGGAWNIQYF. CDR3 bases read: TGCAGTGCTAGAGGGGCCCCCACAGGGGGCGCTTGGAACATT.

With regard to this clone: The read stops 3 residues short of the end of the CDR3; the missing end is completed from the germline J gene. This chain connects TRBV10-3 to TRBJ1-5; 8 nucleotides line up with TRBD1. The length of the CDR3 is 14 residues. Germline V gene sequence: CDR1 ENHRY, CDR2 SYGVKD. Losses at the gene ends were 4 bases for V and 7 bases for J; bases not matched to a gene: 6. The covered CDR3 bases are TGTGCCATCAGTGGAGGACAGGGTAAACAGCCC. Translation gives CAISGGQGKQP. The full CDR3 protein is CAISGGQGKQPQHF.

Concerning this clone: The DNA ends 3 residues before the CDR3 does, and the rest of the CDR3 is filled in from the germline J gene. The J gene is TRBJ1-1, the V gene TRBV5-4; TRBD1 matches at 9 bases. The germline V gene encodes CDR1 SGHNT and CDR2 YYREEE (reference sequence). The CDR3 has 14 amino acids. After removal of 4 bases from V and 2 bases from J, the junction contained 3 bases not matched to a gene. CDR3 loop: CASSQTGGNTEAFF. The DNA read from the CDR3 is TGTGCCAGCAGCCAAACAGGGGGCAACACTGAA.

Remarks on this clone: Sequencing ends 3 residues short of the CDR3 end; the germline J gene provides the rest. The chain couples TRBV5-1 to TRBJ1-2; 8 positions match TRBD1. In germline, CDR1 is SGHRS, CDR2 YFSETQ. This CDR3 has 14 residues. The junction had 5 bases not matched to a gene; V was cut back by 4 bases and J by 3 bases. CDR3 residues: CASSAGTGHYGYTF. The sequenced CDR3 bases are TGCGCCAGCAGCGCCGGGACAGGCCACTATGGC.

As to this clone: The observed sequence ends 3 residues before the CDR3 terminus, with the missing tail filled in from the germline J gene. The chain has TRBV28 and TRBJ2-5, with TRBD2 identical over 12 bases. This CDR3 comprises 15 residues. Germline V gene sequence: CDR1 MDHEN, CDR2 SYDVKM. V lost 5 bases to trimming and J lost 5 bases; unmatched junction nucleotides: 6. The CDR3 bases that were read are TGTGCCAGCAGTAAGACTAGCGGGAGTGGGGAGACC. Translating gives CASSKTSGSGET. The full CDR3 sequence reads CASSKTSGSGETQYF. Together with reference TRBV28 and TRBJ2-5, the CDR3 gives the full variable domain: DVKVTQSSRYLVKRTGEKVFLECVQDMDHENMFWYRQDPGLGLRLIYFSYDVKMKEKGDIPEGYSVSREKKERFSLILESASTNQTSMYLCASSKTSGSGETQYFGPGTRLLVL.

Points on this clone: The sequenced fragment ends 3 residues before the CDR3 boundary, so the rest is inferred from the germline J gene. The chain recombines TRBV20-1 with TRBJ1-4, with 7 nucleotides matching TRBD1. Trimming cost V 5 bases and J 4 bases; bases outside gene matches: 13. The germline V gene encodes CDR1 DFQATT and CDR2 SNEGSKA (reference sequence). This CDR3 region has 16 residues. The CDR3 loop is CSAGQGGGGLNEKLFF. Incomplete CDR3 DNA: TGCAGTGCTGGCCAGGGGGGAGGAGGGCTTAATGAAAAA.

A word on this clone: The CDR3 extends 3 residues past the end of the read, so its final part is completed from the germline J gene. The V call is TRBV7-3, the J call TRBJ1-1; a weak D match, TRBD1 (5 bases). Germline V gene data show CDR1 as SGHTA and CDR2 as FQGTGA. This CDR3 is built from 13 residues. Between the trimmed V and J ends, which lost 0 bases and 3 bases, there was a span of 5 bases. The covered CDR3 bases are TGTGCCAGCAGCTTAACAGGGGACACTGAA. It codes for CASSLTGDTE. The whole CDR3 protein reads CASSLTGDTEAFF.

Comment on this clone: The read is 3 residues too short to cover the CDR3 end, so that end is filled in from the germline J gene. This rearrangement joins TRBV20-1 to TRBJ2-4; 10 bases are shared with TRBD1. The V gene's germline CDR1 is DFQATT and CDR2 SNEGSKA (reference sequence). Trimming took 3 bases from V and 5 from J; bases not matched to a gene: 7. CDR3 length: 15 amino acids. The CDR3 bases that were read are TGCAGTGCTAGTGCTTTGGGACAGGGGCAAAACATT. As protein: CSASALGQGQNI. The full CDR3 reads CSASALGQGQNIQYF.

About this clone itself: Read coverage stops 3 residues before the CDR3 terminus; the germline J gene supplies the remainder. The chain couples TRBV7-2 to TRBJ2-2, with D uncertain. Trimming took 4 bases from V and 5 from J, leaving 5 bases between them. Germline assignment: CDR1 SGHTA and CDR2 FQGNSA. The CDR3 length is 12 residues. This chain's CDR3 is CASSSYTGELFF. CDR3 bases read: TGTGCCAGCAGCTCTTATACCGGGGAG.

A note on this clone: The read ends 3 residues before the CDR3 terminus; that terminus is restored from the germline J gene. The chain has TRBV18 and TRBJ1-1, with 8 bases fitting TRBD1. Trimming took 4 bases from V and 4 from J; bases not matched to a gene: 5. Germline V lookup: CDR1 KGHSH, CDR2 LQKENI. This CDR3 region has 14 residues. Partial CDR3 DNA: TGTGCCAGCTCACAGGACAGGGAGGGCACTGAA. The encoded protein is CASSQDREGTE. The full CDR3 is CASSQDREGTEAFF.

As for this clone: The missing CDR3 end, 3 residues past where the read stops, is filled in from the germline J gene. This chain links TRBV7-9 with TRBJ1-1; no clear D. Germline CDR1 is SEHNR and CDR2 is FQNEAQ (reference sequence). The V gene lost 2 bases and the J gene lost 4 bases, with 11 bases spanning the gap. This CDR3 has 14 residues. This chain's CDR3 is CASSLYSAGTEAFF. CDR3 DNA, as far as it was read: TGTGCCAGCAGCTTATACAGTGCGGGCACTGAA.

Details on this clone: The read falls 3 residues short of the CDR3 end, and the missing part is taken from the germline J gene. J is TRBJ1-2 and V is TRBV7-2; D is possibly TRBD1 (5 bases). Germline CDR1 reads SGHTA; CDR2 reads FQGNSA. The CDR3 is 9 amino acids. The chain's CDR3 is CASGGGYTF. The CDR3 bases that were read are TGTGCCAGCGGGGGGGGC.

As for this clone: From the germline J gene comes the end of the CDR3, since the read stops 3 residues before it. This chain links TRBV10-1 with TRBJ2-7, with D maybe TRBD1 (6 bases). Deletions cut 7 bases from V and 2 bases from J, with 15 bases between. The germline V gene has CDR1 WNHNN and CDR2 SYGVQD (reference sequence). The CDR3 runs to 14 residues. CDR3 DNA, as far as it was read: TGCGCCAGCACCAAGCCCAACAGGGCCTACGAG. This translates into CASTKPNRAYE. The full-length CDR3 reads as CASTKPNRAYEQYF.

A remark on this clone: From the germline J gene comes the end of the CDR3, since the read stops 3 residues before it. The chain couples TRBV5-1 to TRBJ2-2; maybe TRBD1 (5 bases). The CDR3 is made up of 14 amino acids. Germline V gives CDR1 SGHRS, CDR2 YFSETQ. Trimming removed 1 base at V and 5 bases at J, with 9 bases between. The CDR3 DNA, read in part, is TGCGCCAGCAGCTTGATAGACAGTACCGGGGAG. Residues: CASSLIDSTGE. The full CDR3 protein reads CASSLIDSTGELFF.

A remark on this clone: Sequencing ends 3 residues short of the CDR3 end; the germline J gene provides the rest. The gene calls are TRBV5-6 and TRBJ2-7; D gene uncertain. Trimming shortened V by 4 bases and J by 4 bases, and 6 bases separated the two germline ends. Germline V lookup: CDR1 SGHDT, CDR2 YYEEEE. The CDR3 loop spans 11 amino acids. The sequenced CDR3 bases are TGTGCCAGCAGCCATAGATACGAG. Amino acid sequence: CASSHRYE. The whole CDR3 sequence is CASSHRYEQYF.

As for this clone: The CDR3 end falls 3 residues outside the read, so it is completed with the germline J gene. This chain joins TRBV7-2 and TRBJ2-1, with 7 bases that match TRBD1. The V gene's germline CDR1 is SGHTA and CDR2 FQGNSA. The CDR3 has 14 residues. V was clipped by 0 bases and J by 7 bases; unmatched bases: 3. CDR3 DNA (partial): TGTGCCAGCAGCTTAGCGGGACAGAGGAATGAG. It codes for CASSLAGQRNE. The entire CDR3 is CASSLAGQRNEQFF.

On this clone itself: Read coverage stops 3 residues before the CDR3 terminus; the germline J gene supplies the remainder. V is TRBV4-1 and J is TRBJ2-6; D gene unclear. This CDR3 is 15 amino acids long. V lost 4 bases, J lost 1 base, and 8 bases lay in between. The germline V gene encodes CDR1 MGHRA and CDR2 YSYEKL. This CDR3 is CASSPAGSGANVLTF. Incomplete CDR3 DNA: TGCGCCAGCAGCCCGGCCGGGTCTGGGGCCAACGTC.

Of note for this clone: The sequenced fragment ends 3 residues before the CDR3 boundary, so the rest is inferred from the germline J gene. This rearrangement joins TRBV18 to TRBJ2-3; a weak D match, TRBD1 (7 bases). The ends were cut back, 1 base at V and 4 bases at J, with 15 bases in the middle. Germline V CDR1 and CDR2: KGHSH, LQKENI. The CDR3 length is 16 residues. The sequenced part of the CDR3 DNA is TGTGCCAGCTCACCACGGCGGGACAGAGGAGCAGATACG. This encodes CASSPRRDRGADT. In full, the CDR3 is CASSPRRDRGADTQYF.